The 16 T cell receptor beta chains below were found in one sample sequenced in a study of blood T cell repertoires in COVID-19. The method was immunoSEQ multiplex PCR; TCRdb's version includes in-frame clones alone and lacks a portion of them. The sample lists around 250,000 clones, roughly 86% occurring once. Sequencing was done on a sample of peripheral blood. The receptors originated from a middle-aged man with active or convalescent COVID-19.

The chain couples TRBV5-1 to TRBJ2-5, with 9 bases identical to TRBD1. With V trimmed by 4 bases and J by 4 bases, 11 bases remained unmatched. CDR1 is SGHRS and CDR2 is YFSETQ in the germline V gene. This CDR3 comprises 16 residues. This chain's CDR3 is CASSGNRDRARETQYF. As DNA, the CDR3 is TGCGCCAGCAGCGGGAACCGGGACAGGGCTCGAGAGACCCAGTACTTC.

This chain's CDR3 is CASSLNKNTIYF. For the CDR3, the DNA is TGTGCCAGCAGCCTAAATAAAAACACCATATATTTT. This chain links TRBV9 with TRBJ1-3; D unresolved. The germline gives CDR1 SGDLS, CDR2 YYNGEE. V lost 4 bases, J lost 6 bases, and 8 bases lay in between. This CDR3 is built from 12 residues.

The chain recombines TRBV6-1 with TRBJ2-2, with 11 positions matching TRBD2. Unmatched junction bases numbered 6, after V lost 8 bases and J lost 7 bases. This CDR3 contains 14 residues. CDR1 MNHNS and CDR2 SASEGT come from the germline V gene. This chain's CDR3 is CASGSGGAFGELFF. As DNA, the CDR3 is TGTGCCAGCGGTAGCGGGGGGGCTTTCGGGGAGCTGTTTTTT.

The gene calls are TRBV28 and TRBJ2-4; D perhaps matches TRBD2 (5 bases). The length of the CDR3 is 15 residues. Germline assignment: CDR1 MDHEN and CDR2 SYDVKM. Trimming took off 6 bases at V and 3 bases at J, with 15 bases between the two ends. The DNA of the CDR3 is TGTGCCAGCAGAAATATACTAGTAGGCAAAAACATTCAGTACTTC. This gives the protein CASRNILVGKNIQYF.

This clone was recorded only once. The chain couples TRBV28 to TRBJ1-6, with D unresolved. Germline V gives CDR1 MDHEN, CDR2 SYDVKM. V dropped 8 bases and J dropped 0 bases, with 11 bases sitting between them. The CDR3 consists of 15 residues. The CDR3, as DNA: TGTGCCAGCGGCCCCCCAGGCTCCTATAATTCACCCCTCCACTTT. Translated: CASGPPGSYNSPLHF.

CDR3 protein: CASSPSRGLRDGYTF. DNA of the CDR3: TGTGCCAGCTCGCCCAGTCGGGGTTTGAGGGATGGCTACACCTTC. This chain joins TRBV18 and TRBJ1-2; D unresolved. The ends were cut back, 6 bases at V and 6 bases at J, with 20 bases in the middle. CDR3 size: 15 residues. The germline V gene encodes CDR1 KGHSH and CDR2 LQKENI.

This chain uses TRBV5-4 with TRBJ2-1; 13 nucleotides align to TRBD2. V trimming: 3 bases; J trimming: 4 bases; junction bases outside the gene matches: 7. This CDR3 comprises 17 residues. The germline CDR1 and CDR2 sequences are SGHNT and YYREEE (reference sequence). In DNA form, the CDR3 reads TGTGCCAGCAGCTCAACTAGCGGGGGGGCCTCATACAATGAGCAGTTCTTC. It is translated as CASSSTSGGASYNEQFF.

This chain uses TRBV11-3 with TRBJ2-2, with D possibly being TRBD2 (6 bases). The CDR3 extends over 14 amino acids. Germline values: CDR1 SGHNT, CDR2 YENEEA. V dropped 6 bases and J dropped 7 bases, with 15 bases sitting between them. For the CDR3, the DNA is TGTGCCAGCAGTTACTCGGGAGATGGCGGGGAGCTGTTTTTT. Its protein product is CASSYSGDGGELFF.

The CDR3 here is CASSQQTGATEAFF. CDR3 in DNA: TGTGCCAGCAGCCAGCAAACGGGAGCGACTGAAGCTTTCTTT. The chain recombines TRBV3-1 (or the pseudogene TRBV3-2) with TRBJ1-1; D call uncertain. Germline V gene sequence: CDR1 LGHDT, CDR2 YNNKEL (reference sequence). The CDR3 runs 14 residues. V was shortened by 3 bases and J by 5 bases, with 13 bases between the two germline ends.

This clone was seen only once. The chain has TRBV6-2 or TRBV6-3 and TRBJ2-1; TRBD2 matches 9 bases. CDR3 length: 17 residues. CDR1 and CDR2 (germline): MNHEY, SVGEGT. The ends lost 0 bases at V and 7 bases at J; junction bases unmatched: 10. The CDR3, as DNA: TGTGCCAGCAGTTACTCGTTTACTGGCGGGGGGGGTAATGAGCAGTTCTTC. Translating gives CASSYSFTGGGGNEQFF.

V usage is TRBV28 and J usage is TRBJ1-1, with D hard to call. V lost 1 base and J lost 2, with 8 bases in between. Germline-derived CDR1 and CDR2 are MDHEN and SYDVKM. The CDR3 covers 14 residues. The CDR3 here is CASSLYGRNTEAFF. CDR3 DNA sequence: TGTGCCAGCAGTTTATACGGGAGAAACACTGAAGCTTTCTTT.

This chain uses TRBV7-2 with TRBJ2-6; possible D gene TRBD1, 8 bases. CDR1 and CDR2 (germline): SGHTA, FQGNSA. This CDR3 comprises 17 residues. Trimming shortened V by 5 bases and J by 2 bases, and 16 bases separated the two germline ends. The CDR3, as DNA: TGTGCCAGCAGCCCTCGGACAGGGAGGGCTGGGGCCAACGTCCTGACTTTC. This codes for CASSPRTGRAGANVLTF.

The rearrangement joins TRBV6-5 to TRBJ1-2; D gene uncertain. Germline-derived CDR1 and CDR2 are MNHEY and SVGAGI. V lost 2 bases and J 4 bases, leaving 14 bases between the germline ends. The CDR3 is 15 residues long. The CDR3 DNA follows: TGTGCCAGCAGTTACGGCAGCTTCGGGAGCTATGGCTACACCTTC. It is translated as CASSYGSFGSYGYTF.

The chain recombines TRBV5-1 with TRBJ2-1; D is uncertain. Germline V gene sequence: CDR1 SGHRS, CDR2 YFSETQ. CDR3 size: 14 residues. V lost 1 base and J 5 bases, leaving 10 bases between the germline ends. The CDR3 DNA reads TGCGCCAGCAGCTTGTTCTTAGTCAACAATGAGCAGTTCTTC. Its translation is CASSLFLVNNEQFF.

V usage is TRBV6-5 and J usage is TRBJ1-6; 8 bases map to TRBD1. The CDR3 is 15 amino acids. The V gene's germline CDR1 is MNHEY and CDR2 SVGAGI. Trimming removed 6 bases from V and 9 bases from J; junction bases left unmatched: 10. The CDR3 DNA is TGTGCCAGCAGGGACAGGGAGGGACCAGGTTCACCCCTCCACTTT. Amino acid sequence: CASRDREGPGSPLHF.

V is TRBV6-7 and J is TRBJ2-7, with D perhaps TRBD2 (6 bases). TRBV6-7 counts as an open reading frame of uncertain function. Between the trimmed V and J ends, which lost 0 bases and 0 bases, there was a span of 12 bases. The CDR3 is 16 residues long. The CDR3 region has the DNA TGTGCCAGCAGTTACTCGACCGGGGGATACTCCTACGAGCAGTACTTC. Its protein is CASSYSTGGYSYEQYF.